This entry describes one TCR beta chain. One end of the junction is discordant with germline, which a read error may explain. The germline V gene encodes CDR1 MDHEN and CDR2 SYDVKM. The CDR3 is made up of 14 amino acids. The PCR used 60 Vbeta and 13 Jbeta primers. Profiled with immunoSEQ multiplex PCR; TCRdb holds only in-frame clones, not every one. The table records around 190,000 clones, 60% to 80% of them present only once. The sample originates from a study of cytomegalovirus exposure and HLA in healthy donors. V is TRBV28 and J is TRBJ1-5; no definite D call. The TCR comes from a man in his sixties in good health and CMV-seronegative. Sequencing was carried out using PBMCs. The CDR3 is CASTRGYSNQPQNF. Written as DNA, the CDR3 is TGTGCCAGCACTCGAGGATATAGCAATCAGCCCCAGAATTTT.